This T cell receptor (beta chain) stems from a study of blood T cell repertoires in COVID-19 (dated by TCRdb to the early 2020s). As for the study more broadly: Collaborator samples came from the United States, Italy and Spain and covered acute and convalescent phases of COVID-19. Deeply sampled blood TCRbeta repertoires from subjects exposed to, actively infected with, or recovered from COVID-19 were included in the dataset. The material from the prospective study consisted of cDNA or gDNA derived from T cells, B-cell-depleted T cells, or PBMCs. The samples were drawn from two sources: the first 160 participants of the ongoing ImmuneRACE study, and fewer than 1,500 subjects contributed by 6 global collaborators. A freely available public database, intended as a resource for researchers studying the immune response to SARS-CoV-2, is where the repertoires were released. HLA class I and class II types, where available, came from metadata supplied by the sample provider rather than from assay-based typing. The sample metadata nearly always contained a de-identified subject ID, COVID-19 status, age in years and sex. Broader findings and caveats from the paper: The amount of clinical and demographic metadata varied by source and participant and was provided uncurated.

TCRbeta CDR3 regions were amplified from genomic DNA using the immunoSEQ Assay, a bias-controlled multiplex PCR. In the original analysis: The number of nucleated cells in each sample was estimated from the amplification of reference gene primers within the assay. To quantify the absolute abundance of each unique TCRbeta CDR3 rearrangement, sequence reads were collapsed and filtered. For each sample, productive Simpson clonality was calculated as the square root of Simpson's diversity index across productive rearrangements. Sourced from immuneACCESS, this table was stored by TCRdb with only in-frame sequences that have V and J called. A share of the clones is absent; for the studies checked, an unresolved V gene accounts for under half, and the remainder has no known explanation. Clone size and the V and J calls come from that table; the DNA yielded D and trimming. The sample includes about 140,000 clones, with 77% observed a single time. Roughly 9% of the sample rests with the top ten.

Whole blood was collected in K2EDTA tubes by collaborating institutions according to the institutions' own protocols. For TCRbeta analysis, collaborators shipped samples as frozen whole blood, isolated PBMCs, or DNA extracted from either of those sample types. V is reduced by 5 bases and J by 4 bases, leaving a spacing of 11 bases between them. Inclusive of the bounding cysteine and phenylalanine, the CDR3 is 13 residues long. Kept here is only the CDR3 DNA, which spans 39 bases and is read in frame from base 1. This clone was detected only a few times. The antigen it recognizes is unknown. Per-base quality was not reported, and no clone a single base away is much larger than it.

Sequencing input: peripheral blood. This clonotype was sampled from a woman between 50 and 59 years old with active or convalescent COVID-19. Recombination joined TRBV12-3 or TRBV12-4 with TRBJ1-2; confidence is insufficient to name the D gene. The DNA sequence follows: TGTGCCAGCAGTGCACAGCAAACCTATGGCTACACCTTC. Its protein reads: CASSAQQTYGYTF.